This T cell receptor (beta chain) was sequenced for a study of blood T cell repertoires in COVID-19. Only in-frame clones appear in the TCRdb table, and some are missing; sequencing was by immunoSEQ multiplex PCR. The data hold about 270,000 clones, with around nine tenths observed a single time. The CDR3 has 15 amino acids. V lost 7 bases and J lost 2; bases outside the gene matches: 9. The V gene's germline CDR1 is SGHRS and CDR2 YFSETQ. V usage is TRBV5-1 and J usage is TRBJ2-5; 9 positions match TRBD2. The sequence was collected from a man aged 35 to 55 with active or convalescent COVID-19. The sample was peripheral blood. CDR3 residues: CASREGGGDQETQYF. CDR3 nucleotide sequence: TGCGCCAGCCGCGAGGGCGGGGGGGATCAAGAGACCCAGTACTTC.